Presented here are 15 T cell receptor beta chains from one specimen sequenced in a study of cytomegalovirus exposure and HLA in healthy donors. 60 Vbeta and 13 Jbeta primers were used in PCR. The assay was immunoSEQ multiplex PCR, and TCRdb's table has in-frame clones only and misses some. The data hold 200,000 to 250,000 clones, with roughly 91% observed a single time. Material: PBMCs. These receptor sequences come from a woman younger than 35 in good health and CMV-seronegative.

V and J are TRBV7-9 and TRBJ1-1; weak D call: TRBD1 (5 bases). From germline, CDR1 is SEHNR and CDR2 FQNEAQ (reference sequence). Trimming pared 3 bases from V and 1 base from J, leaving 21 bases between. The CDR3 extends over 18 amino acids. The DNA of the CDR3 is TGTGCCAGCAGCTTTATAGGAATTCGGACACATCCGAACACTGAAGCTTTCTTT. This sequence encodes CASSFIGIRTHPNTEAFF.

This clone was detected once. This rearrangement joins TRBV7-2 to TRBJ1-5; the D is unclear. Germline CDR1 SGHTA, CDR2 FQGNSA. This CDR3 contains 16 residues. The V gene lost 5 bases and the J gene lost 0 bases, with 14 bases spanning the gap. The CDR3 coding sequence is TGTGCCAGCAGCCGTATACCGGGAAATAGCAATCAGCCCCAGCATTTT. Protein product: CASSRIPGNSNQPQHF.

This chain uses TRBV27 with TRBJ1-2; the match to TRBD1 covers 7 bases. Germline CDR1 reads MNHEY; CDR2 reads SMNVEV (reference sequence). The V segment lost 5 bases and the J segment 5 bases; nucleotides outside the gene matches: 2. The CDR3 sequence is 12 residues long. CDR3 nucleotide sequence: TGTGCCAGCAGTCGACAGGGTTATGGCTACACCTTC. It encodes CASSRQGYGYTF.

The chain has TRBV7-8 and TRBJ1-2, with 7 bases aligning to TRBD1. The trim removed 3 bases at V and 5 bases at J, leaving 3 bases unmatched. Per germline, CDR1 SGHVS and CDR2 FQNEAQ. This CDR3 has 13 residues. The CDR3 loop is CASSFDREYGYTF. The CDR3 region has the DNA TGTGCCAGCAGCTTCGACAGGGAATATGGCTACACCTTC.

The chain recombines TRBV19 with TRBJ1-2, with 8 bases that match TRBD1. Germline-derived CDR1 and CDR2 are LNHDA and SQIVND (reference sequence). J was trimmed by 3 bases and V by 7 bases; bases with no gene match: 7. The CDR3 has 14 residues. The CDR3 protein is CASNFRGRDYGYTF. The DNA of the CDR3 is TGTGCCAGTAACTTCAGGGGGCGCGACTATGGCTACACCTTC.

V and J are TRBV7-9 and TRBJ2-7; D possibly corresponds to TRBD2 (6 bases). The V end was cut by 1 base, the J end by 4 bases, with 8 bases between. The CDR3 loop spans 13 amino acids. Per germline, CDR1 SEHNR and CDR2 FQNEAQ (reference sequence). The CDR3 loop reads CASSLDAGYEQYF. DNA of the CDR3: TGTGCCAGCAGCTTAGACGCGGGATACGAGCAGTACTTC.

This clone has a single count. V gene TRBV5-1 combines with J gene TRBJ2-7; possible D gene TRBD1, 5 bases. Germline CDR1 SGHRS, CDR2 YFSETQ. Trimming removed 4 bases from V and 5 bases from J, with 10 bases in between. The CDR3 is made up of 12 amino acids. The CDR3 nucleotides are TGCGCCAGCAGCCTGGCAGGGAACGAGCAGTACTTC. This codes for CASSLAGNEQYF.

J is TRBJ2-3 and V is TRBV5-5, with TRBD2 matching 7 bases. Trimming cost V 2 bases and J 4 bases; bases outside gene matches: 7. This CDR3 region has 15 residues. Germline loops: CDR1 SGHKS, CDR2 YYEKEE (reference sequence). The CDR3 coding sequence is TGTGCCAGCAGCTTTTCCCCTAGCGGTTCAGATACGCAGTATTTT. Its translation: CASSFSPSGSDTQYF.

The CDR3 is CASSYSGVSYNEQFF. CDR3 nucleotide sequence: TGTGCCAGCAGCTACAGCGGGGTTTCCTACAATGAGCAGTTCTTC. This chain links TRBV7-9 with TRBJ2-1; the match to TRBD2 covers 7 bases. The CDR3 contains 15 residues. Germline values: CDR1 SEHNR, CDR2 FQNEAQ (reference sequence). Unmatched junction bases numbered 4, after V lost 4 bases and J lost 1 base.

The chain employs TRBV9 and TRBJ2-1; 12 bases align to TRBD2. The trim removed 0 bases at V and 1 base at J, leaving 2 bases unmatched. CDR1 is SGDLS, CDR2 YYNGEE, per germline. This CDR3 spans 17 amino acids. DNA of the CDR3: TGTGCCAGCAGCGTAGCGACTAGCGGGGGATCCTACAATGAGCAGTTCTTC. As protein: CASSVATSGGSYNEQFF.

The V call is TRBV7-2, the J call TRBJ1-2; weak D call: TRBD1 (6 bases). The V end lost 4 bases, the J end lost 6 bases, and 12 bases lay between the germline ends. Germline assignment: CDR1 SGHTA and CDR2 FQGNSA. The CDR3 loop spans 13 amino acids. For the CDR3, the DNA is TGTGCCAGCAGCTCTCGGACAGTTGATGGCTACACCTTC. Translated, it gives CASSSRTVDGYTF.

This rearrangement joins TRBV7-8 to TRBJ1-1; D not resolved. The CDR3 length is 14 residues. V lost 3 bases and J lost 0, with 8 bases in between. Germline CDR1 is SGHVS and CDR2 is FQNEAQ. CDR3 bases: TGTGCCAGCAGCTTCAGCGACTTGAACACTGAAGCTTTCTTT. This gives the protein CASSFSDLNTEAFF.

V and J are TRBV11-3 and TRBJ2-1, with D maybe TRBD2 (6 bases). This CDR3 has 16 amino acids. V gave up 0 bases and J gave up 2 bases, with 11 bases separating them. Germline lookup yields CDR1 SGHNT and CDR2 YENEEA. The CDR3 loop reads CASSLEGGLAYNEQFF. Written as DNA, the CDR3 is TGTGCCAGCAGCTTAGAGGGGGGTTTAGCCTACAATGAGCAGTTCTTC.

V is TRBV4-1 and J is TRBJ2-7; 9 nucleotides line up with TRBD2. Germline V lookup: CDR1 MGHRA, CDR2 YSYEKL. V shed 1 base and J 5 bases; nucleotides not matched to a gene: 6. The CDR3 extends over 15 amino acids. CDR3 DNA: TGCGCCAGCAGCCAAGGGATCCTAGCGGGGCACGAGCAGTACTTC. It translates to CASSQGILAGHEQYF.

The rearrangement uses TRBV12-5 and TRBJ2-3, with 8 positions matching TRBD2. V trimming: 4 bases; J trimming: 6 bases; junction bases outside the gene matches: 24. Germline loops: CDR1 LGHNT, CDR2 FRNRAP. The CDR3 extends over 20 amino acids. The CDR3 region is CASGSGGKTGLAGVWDTQYF. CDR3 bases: TGTGCTAGTGGTTCGGGAGGGAAGACCGGACTAGCAGGAGTTTGGGATACGCAGTATTTT.